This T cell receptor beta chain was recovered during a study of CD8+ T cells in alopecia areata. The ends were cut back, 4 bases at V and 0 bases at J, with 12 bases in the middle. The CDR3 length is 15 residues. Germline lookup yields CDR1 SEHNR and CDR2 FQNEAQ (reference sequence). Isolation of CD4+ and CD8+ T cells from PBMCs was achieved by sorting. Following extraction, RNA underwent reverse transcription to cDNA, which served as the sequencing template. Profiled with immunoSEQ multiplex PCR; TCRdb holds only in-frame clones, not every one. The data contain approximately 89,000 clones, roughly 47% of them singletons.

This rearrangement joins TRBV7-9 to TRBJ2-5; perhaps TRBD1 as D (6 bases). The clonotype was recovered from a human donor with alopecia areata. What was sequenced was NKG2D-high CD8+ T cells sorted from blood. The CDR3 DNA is TGTGCCAGCAGCTCAGGGGACGTATACCAAGAGACCCAGTACTTC. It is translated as CASSSGDVYQETQYF. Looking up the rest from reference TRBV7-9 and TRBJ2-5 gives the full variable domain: DTGVSQNPRHKITKRGQNVTFRCDPISEHNRLYWYRQTLGQGPEFLTYFQNEAQLEKSRLLSDRFSAERPKGSFSTLEIQRTEQGDSAMYLCASSSGDVYQETQYFGPGTRLLVL.